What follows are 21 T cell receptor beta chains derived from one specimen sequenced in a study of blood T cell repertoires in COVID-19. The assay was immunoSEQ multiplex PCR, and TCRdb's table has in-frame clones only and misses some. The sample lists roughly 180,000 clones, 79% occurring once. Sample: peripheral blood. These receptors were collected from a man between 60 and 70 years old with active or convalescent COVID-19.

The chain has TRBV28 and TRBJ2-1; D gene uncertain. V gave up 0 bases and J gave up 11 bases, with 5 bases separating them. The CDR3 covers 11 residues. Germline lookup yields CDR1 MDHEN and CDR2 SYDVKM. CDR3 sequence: CASSLWAQQFF. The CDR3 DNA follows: TGTGCCAGCAGTTTATGGGCCCAGCAGTTCTTC. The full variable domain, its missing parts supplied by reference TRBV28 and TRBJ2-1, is DVKVTQSSRYLVKRTGEKVFLECVQDMDHENMFWYRQDPGLGLRLIYFSYDVKMKEKGDIPEGYSVSREKKERFSLILESASTNQTSMYLCASSLWAQQFFGPGTRLTVL.

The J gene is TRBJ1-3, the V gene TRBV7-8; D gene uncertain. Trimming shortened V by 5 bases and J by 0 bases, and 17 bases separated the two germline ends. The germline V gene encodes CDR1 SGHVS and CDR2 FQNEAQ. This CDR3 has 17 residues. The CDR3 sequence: CASSLGRVLSSGNTIYF. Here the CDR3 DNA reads TGTGCCAGCAGCCTCGGGAGGGTGTTGAGCTCTGGAAACACCATATATTTT. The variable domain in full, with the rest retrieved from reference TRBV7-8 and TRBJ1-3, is GAGVSQSPRYKVAKRGQDVALRCDPISGHVSLFWYQQALGQGPEFLTYFQNEAQLDKSGLPSDRFFAERPEGSVSTLKIQRTQQEDSAVYLCASSLGRVLSSGNTIYFGEGSWLTVV.

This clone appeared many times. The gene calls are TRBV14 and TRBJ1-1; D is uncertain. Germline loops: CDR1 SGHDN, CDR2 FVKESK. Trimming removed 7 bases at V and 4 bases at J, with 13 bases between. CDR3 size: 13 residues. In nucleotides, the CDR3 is TGTGCCAGCACCGAGGGCGGGAGCACTGAAGCTTTCTTT. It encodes CASTEGGSTEAFF.

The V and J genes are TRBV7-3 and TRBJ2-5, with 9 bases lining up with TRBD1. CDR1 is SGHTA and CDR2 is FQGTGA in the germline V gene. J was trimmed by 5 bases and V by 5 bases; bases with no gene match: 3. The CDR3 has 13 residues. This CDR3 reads CASSAGQGETQYF. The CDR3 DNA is TGTGCCAGCAGCGCGGGACAGGGTGAGACCCAGTACTTC. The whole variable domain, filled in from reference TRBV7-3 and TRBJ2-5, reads GAGVSQTPSNKVTEKGKYVELRCDPISGHTALYWYRQSLGQGPEFLIYFQGTGAADDSGLPNDRFFAVRPEGSVSTLKIQRTERGDSAVYLCASSAGQGETQYFGPGTRLLVL.

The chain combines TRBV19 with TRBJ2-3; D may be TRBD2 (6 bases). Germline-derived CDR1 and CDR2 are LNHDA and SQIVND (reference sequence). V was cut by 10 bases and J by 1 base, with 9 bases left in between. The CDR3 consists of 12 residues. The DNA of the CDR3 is TGTGCCACCACGGGAGGCACAGATACGCAGTATTTT. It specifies CATTGGTDTQYF.

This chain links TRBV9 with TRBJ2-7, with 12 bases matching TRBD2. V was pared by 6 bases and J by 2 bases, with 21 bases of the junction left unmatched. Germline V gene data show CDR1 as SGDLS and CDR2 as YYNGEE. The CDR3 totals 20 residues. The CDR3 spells CASIPNFPGLAGPRPYEQYF. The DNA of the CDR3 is TGTGCCAGCATTCCCAATTTTCCGGGACTAGCGGGCCCGAGGCCCTACGAGCAGTACTTC.

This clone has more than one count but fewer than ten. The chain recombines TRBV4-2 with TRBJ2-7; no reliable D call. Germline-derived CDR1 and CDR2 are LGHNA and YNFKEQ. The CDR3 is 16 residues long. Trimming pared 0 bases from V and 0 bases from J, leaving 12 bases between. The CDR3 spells CASSQDQEASSYEQYF. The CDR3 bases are TGTGCCAGCAGCCAAGATCAAGAGGCAAGCTCCTACGAGCAGTACTTC.

CDR3 coding DNA: TGTGCCAGCACCAGTTCTTTTGCTAACTATGGCTACACCTTC. Encoded protein: CASTSSFANYGYTF. V usage is TRBV28 and J usage is TRBJ1-2; D gene unclear. Looked up from germline, CDR1 is MDHEN and CDR2 is SYDVKM. V lost 7 bases and J lost 0, with 12 bases in between. CDR3 length: 14 residues.

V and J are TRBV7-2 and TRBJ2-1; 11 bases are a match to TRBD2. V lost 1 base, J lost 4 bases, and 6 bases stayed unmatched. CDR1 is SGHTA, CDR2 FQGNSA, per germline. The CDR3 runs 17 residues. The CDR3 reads CASSLGILAGGYNEQFF. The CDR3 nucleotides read TGTGCCAGCAGCTTAGGAATCTTAGCGGGAGGGTACAATGAGCAGTTCTTC.

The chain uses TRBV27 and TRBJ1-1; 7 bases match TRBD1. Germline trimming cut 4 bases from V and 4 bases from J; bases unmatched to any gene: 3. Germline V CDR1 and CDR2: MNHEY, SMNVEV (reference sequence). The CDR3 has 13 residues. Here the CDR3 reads CASSYAGGTEAFF. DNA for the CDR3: TGTGCCAGCAGTTATGCAGGGGGCACTGAAGCTTTCTTT.

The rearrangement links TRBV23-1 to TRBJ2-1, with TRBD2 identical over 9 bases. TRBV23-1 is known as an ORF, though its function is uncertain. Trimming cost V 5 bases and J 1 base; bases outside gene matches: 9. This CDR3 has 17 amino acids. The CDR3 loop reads CASSMGSGSMSYNEQFF. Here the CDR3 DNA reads TGCGCCAGCAGTATGGGTAGCGGGAGTATGTCCTACAATGAGCAGTTCTTC.

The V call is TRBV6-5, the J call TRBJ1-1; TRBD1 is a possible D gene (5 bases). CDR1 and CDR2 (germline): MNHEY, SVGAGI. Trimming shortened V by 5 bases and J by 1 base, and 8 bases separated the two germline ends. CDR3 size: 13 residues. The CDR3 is CASSRQRNTEAFF. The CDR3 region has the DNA TGTGCCAGCAGTCGACAGAGGAACACTGAAGCTTTCTTT.

The CDR3 nucleotides are TGTGCCAGCAGCTTAGCGGGGACTAGCGGGAGGTTTCGGGATGAGCAGTTCTTC. It codes for CASSLAGTSGRFRDEQFF. The J gene is TRBJ2-1, the V gene TRBV7-9; 15 positions match TRBD2. Looked up from germline, CDR1 is SEHNR and CDR2 is FQNEAQ (reference sequence). The V segment lost 0 bases and the J segment 8 bases; nucleotides outside the gene matches: 8. This CDR3 contains 18 residues.

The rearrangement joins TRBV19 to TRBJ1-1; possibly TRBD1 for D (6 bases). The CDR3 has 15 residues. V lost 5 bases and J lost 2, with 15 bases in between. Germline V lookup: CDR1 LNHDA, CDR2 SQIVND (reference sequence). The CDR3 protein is CASSRTGQFNTEAFF. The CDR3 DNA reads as TGTGCCAGTAGTCGAACTGGACAGTTTAACACTGAAGCTTTCTTT.

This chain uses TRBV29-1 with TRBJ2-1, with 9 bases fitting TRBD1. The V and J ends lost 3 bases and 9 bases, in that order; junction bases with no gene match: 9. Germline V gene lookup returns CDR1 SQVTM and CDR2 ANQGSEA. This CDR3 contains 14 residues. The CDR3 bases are TGCAGCGTTGAGCGACAGGGGGGGGTCGGTGAGCAGTTCTTC. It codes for CSVERQGGVGEQFF.

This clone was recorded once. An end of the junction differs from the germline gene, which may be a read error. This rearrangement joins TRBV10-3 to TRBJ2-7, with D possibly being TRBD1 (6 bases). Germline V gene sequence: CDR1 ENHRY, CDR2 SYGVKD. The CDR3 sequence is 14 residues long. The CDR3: CAISEGQLDYGQYF. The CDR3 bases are TGTGCCATCAGTGAGGGACAGCTCGACTACGGGCAGTACTTC.

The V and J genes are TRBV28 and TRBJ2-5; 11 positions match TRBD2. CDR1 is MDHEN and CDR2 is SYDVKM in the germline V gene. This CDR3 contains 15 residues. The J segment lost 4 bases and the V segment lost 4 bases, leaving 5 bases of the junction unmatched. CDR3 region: CASSSGGLAVETQYF. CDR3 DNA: TGTGCCAGCAGTTCCGGGGGACTAGCGGTAGAGACCCAGTACTTC.

The chain's CDR3 is CASSVPGGQYEQYF. The CDR3 bases are TGTGCCAGCAGCGTCCCCGGGGGGCAGTACGAGCAGTACTTC. V gene TRBV7-9 combines with J gene TRBJ2-7; D is perhaps TRBD2 (7 bases). This CDR3 has 14 amino acids. Germline V gene sequence: CDR1 SEHNR, CDR2 FQNEAQ (reference sequence). V gave up 5 bases and J gave up 4 bases, with 15 bases separating them.

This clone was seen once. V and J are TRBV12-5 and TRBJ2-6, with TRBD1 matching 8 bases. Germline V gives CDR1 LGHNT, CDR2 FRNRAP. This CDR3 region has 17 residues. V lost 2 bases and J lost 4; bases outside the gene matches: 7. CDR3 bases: TGTGCTAGTGGTTTGTACTCAGGGGGCGGCGGGGCCAACGTCCTGACTTTC. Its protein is CASGLYSGGGGANVLTF.

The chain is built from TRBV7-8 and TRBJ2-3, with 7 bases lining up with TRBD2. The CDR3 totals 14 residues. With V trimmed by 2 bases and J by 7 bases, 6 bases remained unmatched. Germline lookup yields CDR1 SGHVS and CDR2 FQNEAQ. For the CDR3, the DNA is TGTGCCAGCAGCTTACTAGCGGCCCCTTATACGCAGTATTTT. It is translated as CASSLLAAPYTQYF.

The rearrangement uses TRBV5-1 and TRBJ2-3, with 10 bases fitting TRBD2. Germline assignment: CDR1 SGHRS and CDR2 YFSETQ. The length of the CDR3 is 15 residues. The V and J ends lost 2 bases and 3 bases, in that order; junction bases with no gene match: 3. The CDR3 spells CASSFSGRSTDTQYF. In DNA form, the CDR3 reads TGCGCCAGCAGCTTTAGCGGGAGGAGTACAGATACGCAGTATTTT.